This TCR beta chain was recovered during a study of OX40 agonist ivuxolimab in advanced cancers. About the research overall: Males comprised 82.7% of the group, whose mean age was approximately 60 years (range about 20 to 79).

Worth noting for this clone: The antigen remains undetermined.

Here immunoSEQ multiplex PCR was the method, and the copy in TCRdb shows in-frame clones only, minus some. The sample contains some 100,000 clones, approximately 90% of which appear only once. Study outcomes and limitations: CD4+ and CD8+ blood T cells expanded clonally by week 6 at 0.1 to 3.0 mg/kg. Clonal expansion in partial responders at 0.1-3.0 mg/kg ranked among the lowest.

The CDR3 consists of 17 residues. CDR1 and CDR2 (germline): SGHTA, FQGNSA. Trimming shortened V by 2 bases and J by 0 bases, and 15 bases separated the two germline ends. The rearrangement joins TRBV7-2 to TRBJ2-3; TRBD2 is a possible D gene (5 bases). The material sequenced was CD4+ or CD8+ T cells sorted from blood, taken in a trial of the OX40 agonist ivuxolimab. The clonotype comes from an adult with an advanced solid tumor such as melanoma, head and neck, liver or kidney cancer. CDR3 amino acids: CASSLSSAVLSTDTQYF. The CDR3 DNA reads TGTGCCAGCAGCTTAAGTAGCGCGGTTCTTAGCACAGATACGCAGTATTTT.